Included here is one T cell receptor (beta chain) sequence, with context. The antigen is undetermined. The data belong to a study of cytomegalovirus exposure and HLA in healthy donors. Trimming took 0 bases from V and 3 from J, leaving 8 bases between them. This CDR3 is built from 14 residues. CDR1 is ENHRY, CDR2 SYGVKD, per germline. Study-wide results and caveats: Researchers reported that a few CMV-associated chains were confirmed in vitro as CMV antigen-specific. The study put under 200 TCR beta chains on its list as cytomegalovirus-associated.

Generated by immunoSEQ multiplex PCR, the TCRdb table keeps only in-frame clones and is missing some. The table shows approximately 150,000 clones, with 75% to 95% occurring only once. What was sequenced was PBMCs. This chain connects TRBV10-3 to TRBJ2-5; D uncertain. This sequence originates from a woman in her late teens or twenties in good health and CMV-seropositive. CDR3 amino acids: CAISESLQEETQYF. Here the CDR3 DNA reads TGTGCCATCAGTGAGTCGTTGCAGGAAGAGACCCAGTACTTC.